A single sample gave rise to the 32 T cell receptor beta chains below, sequenced in a study of identical twins. TCRdb passed the 5' RACE reads through MiXCR, listing each CDR3 protein once. The sample has around 370,000 distinct CDR3 sequences; 9% are singletons. The specimen was naive T cells sorted from blood. Receptor source: a woman aged 45-65 years in good health.

This clonotype was seen a handful of times. This sequence joins TRBV29-1 and TRBJ2-4; 7 bases match TRBD2. Germline CDR1 reads SQVTM; CDR2 reads ANQGSEA. The CDR3 length is 13 residues. With V trimmed by 7 bases and J by 0 bases, 3 bases remained unmatched. The CDR3, as DNA: TGCAGCGCGGGGGGTTTAGCCAAAAACATTCAGTACTTC. Translation gives CSAGGLAKNIQYF. The whole variable domain, remainder taken from reference TRBV29-1 and TRBJ2-4, is SAVISQKPSRDICQRGTSLTIQCQVDSQVTMMFWYRQQPGQSLTLIATANQGSEATYESGFVIDKFPISRPNLTFSTLTVSNMSPEDSSIYLCSAGGLAKNIQYFGAGTRLSVL.

This clonotype was seen only a few times. The chain joins TRBV12-3 or TRBV12-4 to TRBJ2-1; 14 positions match TRBD2. This CDR3 is 15 amino acids long. V lost 1 base and J lost 9; bases outside the gene matches: 2. The DNA of the CDR3 is TGTGCCAGCAGTTTAGGGACTAGCGGGAGGATTGAGCAGTTCTTC. This gives the protein CASSLGTSGRIEQFF.

This clonotype appeared a few times. This chain joins TRBV7-9 and TRBJ2-7; 7 bases map to TRBD2. The germline gives CDR1 SEHNR, CDR2 FQNEAQ (reference sequence). The CDR3 consists of 15 residues. Trimming removed 1 base from V and 9 bases from J; junction bases left unmatched: 12. The CDR3, as DNA: TGTGCCAGCAGCTTAGACGGGAGGATTGAGTCGGTGCAGTACTTC. It codes for CASSLDGRIESVQYF. The whole variable domain, filled in from reference TRBV7-9 and TRBJ2-7, reads DTGVSQNPRHKITKRGQNVTFRCDPISEHNRLYWYRQTLGQGPEFLTYFQNEAQLEKSRLLSDRFSAERPKGSFSTLEIQRTEQGDSAMYLCASSLDGRIESVQYFGPGTRLTVT.

There are a few counts of this clonotype. The V call is TRBV10-3, the J call TRBJ2-1, with 11 bases that match TRBD2. Germline V gives CDR1 ENHRY, CDR2 SYGVKD. The CDR3 totals 15 residues. The ends lost 4 bases at V and 10 bases at J; junction bases unmatched: 9. The CDR3 spells CAISAFSGRASEQFF. The CDR3 DNA is TGTGCCATCAGTGCTTTTAGCGGGAGGGCCTCCGAGCAGTTCTTC.

This clonotype was seen more than once but under ten times. The chain recombines TRBV19 with TRBJ2-1; TRBD2 matches at 13 bases. CDR1 and CDR2 from the germline V gene are LNHDA and SQIVND (reference sequence). The CDR3 spans 15 residues. Trimming removed 6 bases from V and 8 bases from J; junction bases left unmatched: 7. The CDR3 is CASRGWTSGSDEQFF. Here the CDR3 DNA reads TGTGCCAGTAGGGGTTGGACTAGCGGGAGCGATGAGCAGTTCTTC.

This clonotype appeared many times. The chain uses TRBV12-3 or TRBV12-4 and TRBJ2-7, with TRBD2 as a possible D gene (8 bases). This CDR3 comprises 14 residues. V was shortened by 5 bases and J by 5 bases, with 16 bases between the two germline ends. CDR3 coding DNA: TGTGCCAGCAGTCCGTCGGGAGGGGGCCACGAGCAGTACTTC. It codes for CASSPSGGGHEQYF.

V and J are TRBV5-1 and TRBJ2-1; the D call may be TRBD1 or TRBD2 (5 bases each). V lost 2 bases, J lost 0 bases, and 21 bases lay in between. The CDR3 loop spans 19 amino acids. In germline, CDR1 is SGHRS, CDR2 YFSETQ. CDR3 residues: CASSFLVGGSRGSYNEQFF. The CDR3 DNA reads as TGCGCCAGCAGCTTTTTGGTTGGCGGGTCGAGGGGCTCCTACAATGAGCAGTTCTTC.

The genes are TRBV5-1 and TRBJ2-7; TRBD2 agrees at 8 bases. V was pared by 7 bases and J by 3 bases, with 12 bases of the junction left unmatched. The CDR3 length is 15 residues. Germline values: CDR1 SGHRS, CDR2 YFSETQ. The CDR3 DNA reads TGCGCCAGCGCCCACCTCCGGGAGGGGGGCTACGAGCAGTACTTC. Translating gives CASAHLREGGYEQYF.

The chain recombines TRBV14 with TRBJ2-1, with 12 bases identical to TRBD2. Trimming removed 4 bases from V and 9 bases from J; junction bases left unmatched: 10. This CDR3 has 16 amino acids. The V gene's germline CDR1 is SGHDN and CDR2 FVKESK. Here the CDR3 reads CASSLLTSGSPGEQFF. The CDR3 coding sequence is TGTGCCAGCAGCCTCCTGACTAGCGGGAGTCCCGGTGAGCAGTTCTTC.

This chain joins TRBV12-3 or TRBV12-4 and TRBJ1-1; no definite D call. The CDR3 is 15 residues long. The ends were cut back, 7 bases at V and 0 bases at J, with 15 bases in the middle. This CDR3 reads CASIGNLFMNTEAFF. The CDR3 DNA reads as TGTGCCAGCATTGGAAACCTATTCATGAACACTGAAGCTTTCTTT.

This clonotype was picked up a small number of times. V gene TRBV5-1 combines with J gene TRBJ2-1, with 15 bases matching TRBD2. The CDR3 contains 17 residues. After removal of 3 bases from V and 5 bases from J, the junction contained 6 bases not matched to a gene. CDR1 SGHRS and CDR2 YFSETQ come from the germline V gene. The CDR3, as DNA: TGCGCCAGCAGCTACTCGGGACTAGCGGGGGGAAACAATGAGCAGTTCTTC. Protein sequence: CASSYSGLAGGNNEQFF.

The rearrangement links TRBV24-1 to TRBJ2-1; 10 bases align to TRBD2. Losses at the gene ends were 3 bases for V and 0 bases for J; bases not matched to a gene: 1. The CDR3 has 16 residues. Germline V gene lookup returns CDR1 KGHDR and CDR2 SFDVKD. CDR3 protein: CATSDQREGSYNEQFF. DNA of the CDR3: TGTGCCACCAGTGATCAGCGGGAGGGCTCCTACAATGAGCAGTTCTTC.

This clonotype was counted at least ten times. This rearrangement joins TRBV6-1 to TRBJ1-2, with TRBD1 matching over 8 bases. V was clipped by 6 bases and J by 4 bases; unmatched bases: 4. Germline V gene data show CDR1 as MNHNS and CDR2 as SASEGT. The CDR3 runs to 13 residues. CDR3 sequence (DNA): TGTGCCAGCAGATCCGGGACAGGCTATGGCTACACCTTC. Translation: CASRSGTGYGYTF.

This rearrangement joins TRBV20-1 to TRBJ2-3, with 11 nucleotides matching TRBD2. Germline-derived CDR1 and CDR2 are DFQATT and SNEGSKA (reference sequence). The CDR3 runs to 15 residues. After removal of 3 bases from V and 2 bases from J, the junction contained 4 bases not matched to a gene. The CDR3 region is CSASIAGGLTDTQYF. The CDR3 nucleotides are TGCAGTGCTAGTATAGCGGGAGGGCTCACAGATACGCAGTATTTT.

This clonotype was found a few times. This chain links TRBV3-1 with TRBJ2-5; weak D call: TRBD1 (6 bases). The CDR3 is made up of 14 amino acids. V lost 1 base to trimming and J lost 4 bases, with 10 bases between them. Germline loops: CDR1 LGHDT, CDR2 YNNKEL (reference sequence). For the CDR3, the DNA is TGTGCCAGCAGCCAAGGGACAGTCGTAGAGACCCAGTACTTC. Residues: CASSQGTVVETQYF.

This clonotype was detected ten times or more. The V call is TRBV10-3, the J call TRBJ2-5; perhaps TRBD1 as D (5 bases). Germline V gene data show CDR1 as ENHRY and CDR2 as SYGVKD. V gave up 4 bases and J gave up 6 bases, with 15 bases separating them. The CDR3 covers 14 residues. The CDR3 sequence: CAISAGQGSKTQYF. The CDR3 DNA reads TGTGCCATCAGTGCCGGACAAGGCTCGAAGACCCAGTACTTC.

This clonotype occurred many times. The chain uses TRBV6-5 and TRBJ1-5; possible D gene TRBD1, 5 bases. V lost 5 bases, J lost 6 bases, and 11 bases lay in between. The germline gives CDR1 MNHEY, CDR2 SVGAGI. The CDR3 sequence is 13 residues long. In DNA, the CDR3 is TGTGCCAGCAGTCTGGGGGTTGGTCAGCCCCAGCATTTT. Translating it yields CASSLGVGQPQHF.

This clonotype appeared a few times. This CDR3 is CSAYRGGELFF. Here the CDR3 DNA reads TGCAGTGCTTACCGTGGCGGGGAGCTGTTTTTT. V gene TRBV20-1 combines with J gene TRBJ2-2; D not resolved. Trimming shortened V by 5 bases and J by 7 bases, and 8 bases separated the two germline ends. This CDR3 region has 11 residues. The germline gives CDR1 DFQATT, CDR2 SNEGSKA (reference sequence).

CDR3: CSASLAGPYEQYF. As DNA, the CDR3 is TGCAGTGCCAGTCTAGCGGGGCCCTACGAGCAGTACTTC. This chain connects TRBV20-1 to TRBJ2-7; 9 bases line up with TRBD2. Germline assignment: CDR1 DFQATT and CDR2 SNEGSKA (reference sequence). This CDR3 contains 13 residues. V was clipped by 6 bases and J by 2 bases; unmatched bases: 5.

This clonotype has a count of ten or more. The V and J genes are TRBV12-3 or TRBV12-4 and TRBJ2-1, with no clear D. V lost 6 bases and J 0 bases, leaving 15 bases between the germline ends. The CDR3 is 16 residues long. As DNA, the CDR3 is TGTGCCAGCAGAGACCTGGAACTGAGCTCCTACAATGAGCAGTTCTTC. Residues: CASRDLELSSYNEQFF.

The V and J genes are TRBV10-2 and TRBJ2-1; D not resolved. Trimming took off 11 bases at V and 3 bases at J, with 14 bases between the two ends. CDR1 is WSHSY, CDR2 SAAADI, per germline. The length of the CDR3 is 13 residues. CDR3 coding DNA: TGCGCCTCCAAACGAGGCTTCTACAATGAGCAGTTCTTC. Protein product: CASKRGFYNEQFF.

Comment on this clonotype: The CDR3 carries no conserved terminal phenylalanine or tryptophan, so it likely arises from a read error. V usage is TRBV12-3 or TRBV12-4 and J usage is TRBJ2-1; D is uncertain. The germline V and J ends were trimmed by 6 bases and 6 bases, with 12 bases remaining between them. The CDR3 totals 13 residues. The CDR3 reads CASRLSLRNEQFS. Written as DNA, the CDR3 is TGTGCCAGCAGGCTCTCTCTCCGCAATGAGCAGTTCTCC.

The chain joins TRBV12-5 to TRBJ1-2, with D maybe TRBD1 (6 bases). The CDR3 has 15 amino acids. The germline gives CDR1 LGHNT, CDR2 FRNRAP. V gave up 5 bases and J gave up 0 bases, with 13 bases separating them. The CDR3 region has the DNA TGTGCTAGTGGTACCGGACAGTCAGCTAACTATGGCTACACCTTC. It specifies CASGTGQSANYGYTF.

V and J are TRBV10-3 and TRBJ2-2, with D perhaps TRBD2 (6 bases). Trimming stripped 7 bases from V and 4 bases from J, with 13 bases between. The CDR3 length is 14 residues. Germline lookup yields CDR1 ENHRY and CDR2 SYGVKD. CDR3 residues: CAITRERATGELFF. The CDR3 nucleotides are TGTGCCATCACTCGGGAGCGGGCCACCGGGGAGCTGTTTTTT.

This clonotype has only a few counts. This chain joins TRBV12-5 and TRBJ2-3, with D uncertain. The CDR3 is 13 amino acids. Per germline, CDR1 LGHNT and CDR2 FRNRAP. Trimming pared 2 bases from V and 5 bases from J, leaving 8 bases between. Here the CDR3 reads CASGLPTGDTQYF. In DNA form, the CDR3 reads TGTGCTAGTGGTTTGCCCACCGGAGATACGCAGTATTTT.

This clonotype was picked up a small number of times. The CDR3 loop reads CALEGTSGSEETQYF. The DNA for the CDR3 is TGTGCCTTGGAAGGGACTAGCGGGAGTGAAGAGACCCAGTACTTC. The V call is TRBV7-9, the J call TRBJ2-5, with 14 bases fitting TRBD2. Germline values: CDR1 SEHNR, CDR2 FQNEAQ (reference sequence). Trimming cost V 11 bases and J 3 bases; bases outside gene matches: 8. CDR3 size: 15 residues.

The J gene is TRBJ2-1, the V gene TRBV25-1, with D hard to call. CDR3 length: 13 amino acids. The ends were cut back, 2 bases at V and 8 bases at J, with 10 bases in the middle. Germline V lookup: CDR1 MGHDK, CDR2 SYGVNS. This chain's CDR3 is CASSEKKRYEQFF. For the CDR3, the DNA is TGTGCCAGCAGTGAAAAGAAACGATATGAGCAGTTCTTC.

CDR3 DNA: TGTGCCAGCAGCTTTCCGGACAGGGGGTCCTATGGCTACACCTTC. Protein: CASSFPDRGSYGYTF. This chain uses TRBV7-9 with TRBJ1-2, with 10 bases that match TRBD1. CDR1 and CDR2 (germline): SEHNR, FQNEAQ (reference sequence). V was clipped by 3 bases and J by 4 bases; unmatched bases: 5. This CDR3 contains 15 residues.

The chain has TRBV7-9 and TRBJ1-4; D is ambiguous. Per the germline V gene, CDR1 is SEHNR and CDR2 is FQNEAQ (reference sequence). This CDR3 has 14 amino acids. The V end was cut by 4 bases, the J end by 6 bases, with 12 bases between. The CDR3, as DNA: TGTGCCAGCAGCTCCCCGACGCCGGATGAAAAACTGTTTTTT. Its translation: CASSSPTPDEKLFF.

The V gene is TRBV6-6, the J gene TRBJ1-4; TRBD1 matches 7 bases. CDR1 MNHNY and CDR2 SVGAGI come from the germline V gene (reference sequence). The CDR3 length is 15 residues. J was trimmed by 0 bases and V by 6 bases; bases with no gene match: 4. The CDR3 loop reads CASRPTGATNEKLFF. The CDR3 DNA sequence: TGTGCCAGCAGACCCACAGGGGCAACTAATGAAAAACTGTTTTTT.

This clonotype was seen many times. The chain joins TRBV20-1 to TRBJ2-3; 8 bases match TRBD2. The germline V gene encodes CDR1 DFQATT and CDR2 SNEGSKA (reference sequence). This CDR3 spans 14 amino acids. J gave up 4 bases and V 4 bases, and 7 bases lay outside the gene matches. The DNA for the CDR3 is TGCAGTGCTAACAAGCGGGAGAACGCAGATACGCAGTATTTT. It is translated as CSANKRENADTQYF.

This chain links TRBV15 with TRBJ2-5; D may be TRBD1 (6 bases). Trimming removed 5 bases at V and 2 bases at J, with 12 bases between. Per the germline V gene, CDR1 is LNHNV and CDR2 is YYDKDF (reference sequence). The CDR3 spans 14 residues. CDR3 in amino acids: CATSASDRQETQYF. The CDR3 DNA is TGTGCCACCAGCGCTTCCGACAGGCAAGAGACCCAGTACTTC.